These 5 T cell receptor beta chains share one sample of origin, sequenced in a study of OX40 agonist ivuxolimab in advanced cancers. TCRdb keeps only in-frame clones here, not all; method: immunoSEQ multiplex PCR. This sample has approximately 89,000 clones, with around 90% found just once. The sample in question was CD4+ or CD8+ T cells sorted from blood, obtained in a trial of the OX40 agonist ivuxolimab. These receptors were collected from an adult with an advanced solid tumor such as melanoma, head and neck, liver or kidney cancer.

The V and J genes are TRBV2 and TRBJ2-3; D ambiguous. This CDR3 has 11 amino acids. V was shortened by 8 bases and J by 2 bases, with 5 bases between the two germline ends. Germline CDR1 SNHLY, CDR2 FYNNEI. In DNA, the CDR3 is TGTGCCAGCTGGAACACAGATACGCAGTATTTT. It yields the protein CASWNTDTQYF.

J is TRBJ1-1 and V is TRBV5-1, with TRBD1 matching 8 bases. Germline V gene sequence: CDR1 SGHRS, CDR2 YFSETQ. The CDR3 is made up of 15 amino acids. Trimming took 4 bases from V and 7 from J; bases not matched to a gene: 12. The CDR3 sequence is CASSLLQGVQVEAFF. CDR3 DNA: TGCGCCAGCAGCCTACTACAGGGGGTCCAAGTTGAAGCTTTCTTT.

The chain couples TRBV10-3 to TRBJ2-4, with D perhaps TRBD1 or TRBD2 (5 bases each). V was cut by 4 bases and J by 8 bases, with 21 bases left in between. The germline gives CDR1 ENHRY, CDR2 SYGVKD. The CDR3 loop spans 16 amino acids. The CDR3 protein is CAISGGPGPRTDIQYF. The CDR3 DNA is TGTGCCATCAGTGGGGGCCCGGGGCCCCGAACGGACATTCAGTACTTC.

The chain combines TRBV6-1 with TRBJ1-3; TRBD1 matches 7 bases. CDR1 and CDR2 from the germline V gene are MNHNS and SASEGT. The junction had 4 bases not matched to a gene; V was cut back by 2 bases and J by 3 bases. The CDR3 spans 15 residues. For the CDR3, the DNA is TGTGCCAGCAGTGAATGGCGACAGGGTGGAAACACCATATATTTT. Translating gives CASSEWRQGGNTIYF.

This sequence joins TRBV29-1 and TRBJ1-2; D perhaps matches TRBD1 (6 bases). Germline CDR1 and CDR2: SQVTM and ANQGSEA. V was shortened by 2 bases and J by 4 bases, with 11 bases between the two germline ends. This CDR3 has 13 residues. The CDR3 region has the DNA TGCAGCGTTGAATGGACAGTGGCCTATGGCTACACCTTC. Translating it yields CSVEWTVAYGYTF.